The present T cell receptor beta chain was sequenced within a study of CD8 T cells in ankylosing spondylitis. Study-level points and caveats: Within ankylosing spondylitis blood, a TCR beta motif made up of seven to nine highly homologous variants appeared to be characteristic. Past studies reported some motif variants in reactive arthritis synovial fluid and blood. Significantly higher representation of disease-linked clones was reported for matched ankylosing spondylitis synovial fluid.

Molecular-barcoded quantitative 5'-RACE produced these TCR beta libraries. TCRdb itself ran the 5' RACE reads through MiXCR, one entry per CDR3 protein. The data contain hundreds of thousands of distinct CDR3 sequences, 20% to 25% of them seen just once; the ten biggest clones take up approximately 14%. Notes on this clonotype: Antigen: not known.

The TCR comes from a male donor with ankylosing spondylitis or in good health (not recorded which). The sequenced sample was blood, either unsorted or a sorted T cell fraction (not recorded which).

In DNA form, the CDR3 reads TGTGCCAGCAGCCAACACCCGGGACTAGCGGGGGGAGGCTCCTACAATGAGCAGTTCTTC. Translating gives CASSQHPGLAGGGSYNEQFF. J is TRBJ2-1 and V is TRBV7-6, with TRBD2 matching 15 bases. The CDR3 is 20 residues long. Germline trimming cut 5 bases from V and 0 bases from J; bases unmatched to any gene: 11. The germline gives CDR1 SGHVS, CDR2 FNYEAQ. The full variable domain, in which reference TRBV7-6 and TRBJ2-1 provide the parts outside the CDR3, is GAGVSQSPRYKVTKRGQDVALRCDPISGHVSLYWYRQALGQGPEFLTYFNYEAQQDKSGLPNDRFSAERPEGSISTLTIQRTEQRDSAMYRCASSQHPGLAGGGSYNEQFFGPGTRLTVL.